This passage covers 23 T cell receptor beta chains from one sample sequenced in a study of blood T cell repertoires in COVID-19. Produced via immunoSEQ multiplex PCR; TCRdb's table is partial and in-frame only. The sample lists roughly 250,000 clones, 80% to 90% occurring once. The sample taken for sequencing was PBMCs or T cells enriched from blood (not recorded which). These receptors were obtained from a woman in her thirties who had recovered from COVID-19.

This clone appeared a single time. CDR3 nucleotide sequence: TGTGCCAGCAGCGTAGGACAGGGGGACGAGCAGTACTTC. As protein: CASSVGQGDEQYF. The chain couples TRBV9 to TRBJ2-7, with 9 bases identical to TRBD1. The V segment lost 0 bases and the J segment 5 bases; nucleotides outside the gene matches: 0. The CDR3 has 13 residues. The germline V gene has CDR1 SGDLS and CDR2 YYNGEE. Together with reference TRBV9 and TRBJ2-7, the CDR3 gives the full variable domain: DSGVTQTPKHLITATGQRVTLRCSPRSGDLSVYWYQQSLDQGLQFLIQYYNGEERAKGNILERFSAQQFPDLHSELNLSSLELGDSALYFCASSVGQGDEQYFGPGTRLTVT.

The V gene is TRBV24-1, the J gene TRBJ2-7; D is perhaps TRBD2 (5 bases). The CDR3 extends over 14 amino acids. Trimming pared 12 bases from V and 3 bases from J, leaving 20 bases between. CDR1 is KGHDR, CDR2 SFDVKD, per germline. The CDR3 is CAQVSRLPNYEQYF. For the CDR3, the DNA is TGTGCCCAAGTTAGTAGACTACCTAACTACGAGCAGTACTTC.

The chain employs TRBV10-3 and TRBJ2-7, with D maybe TRBD1 (5 bases). There are 14 residues in the CDR3. The V gene's germline CDR1 is ENHRY and CDR2 SYGVKD. V gave up 3 bases and J gave up 2 bases, with 11 bases separating them. The CDR3 nucleotides read TGTGCCATCAGTGACAGGGCTCAGACCTACGAGCAGTACTTC. Protein: CAISDRAQTYEQYF.

J is TRBJ1-1 and V is TRBV3-1 (or the pseudogene TRBV3-2); no clear D. This CDR3 has 14 amino acids. CDR1 is LGHDT and CDR2 is YNNKEL in the germline V gene (reference sequence). Trimming pared 0 bases from V and 5 bases from J, leaving 10 bases between. As DNA, the CDR3 is TGTGCCAGCAGCCAAGAACTTGGGCCTACTGAAGCTTTCTTT. Amino acids: CASSQELGPTEAFF.

The rearrangement joins TRBV27 to TRBJ1-5; 7 positions match TRBD1. CDR3 size: 14 residues. The germline V gene encodes CDR1 MNHEY and CDR2 SMNVEV (reference sequence). Trimming removed 4 bases from V and 2 bases from J; junction bases left unmatched: 2. CDR3 amino acids: CASSSGQGNQPQHF. In DNA form, the CDR3 reads TGTGCCAGCAGTTCCGGACAGGGCAATCAGCCCCAGCATTTT.

The chain is built from TRBV28 and TRBJ1-5; D gene ambiguous. In germline, CDR1 is MDHEN, CDR2 SYDVKM. The length of the CDR3 is 11 residues. Trimming pared 6 bases from V and 9 bases from J, leaving 9 bases between. This chain's CDR3 is CASSLVGPQHF. The CDR3 DNA reads TGTGCCAGCAGCCTAGTTGGGCCCCAGCATTTT.

J is TRBJ2-1 and V is TRBV25-1; 9 nucleotides align to TRBD2. J was trimmed by 8 bases and V by 2 bases; bases with no gene match: 4. The germline V gene encodes CDR1 MGHDK and CDR2 SYGVNS. The CDR3 extends over 14 amino acids. CDR3 sequence (DNA): TGTGCCAGCAGTGAAGCGGGAGGGCAGTATGAGCAGTTCTTC. It yields the protein CASSEAGGQYEQFF.

Only one count was recorded for this clone. This chain links TRBV7-8 with TRBJ1-1; perhaps TRBD1 as D (6 bases). CDR3 length: 15 residues. V lost 6 bases, J lost 7 bases, and 21 bases lay in between. Germline-derived CDR1 and CDR2 are SGHVS and FQNEAQ. The DNA of the CDR3 is TGTGCCAGCAGGCCCGGACAGTCTCATATTGGTGAAGCTTTCTTT. Translation: CASRPGQSHIGEAFF.

V usage is TRBV13 and J usage is TRBJ1-3; D may be TRBD1 (5 bases). Between the trimmed V and J ends, which lost 5 bases and 7 bases, there was a span of 12 bases. The CDR3 spans 13 residues. Germline loops: CDR1 PRHDT, CDR2 FYEKMQ (reference sequence). CDR3 protein: CASSPAGGNTIYF. In nucleotides, the CDR3 is TGTGCCAGCAGCCCAGCGGGGGGGAACACCATATATTTT.

This chain links TRBV28 with TRBJ2-7; D might be TRBD1 (6 bases). Germline lookup yields CDR1 MDHEN and CDR2 SYDVKM. This CDR3 has 14 amino acids. Trimming left V 4 bases short and J 12 bases short, with 22 bases between. The CDR3 region has the DNA TGTGCCAGCAGTTCCGGACAGCGGTTCCGTGACAGGTACTTC. This encodes CASSSGQRFRDRYF.

The rearrangement joins TRBV11-3 to TRBJ2-1, with D maybe TRBD1 (5 bases). Germline V gene sequence: CDR1 SGHNT, CDR2 YENEEA. The V end lost 5 bases, the J end lost 9 bases, and 14 bases lay between the germline ends. This CDR3 has 13 residues. The CDR3 spells CASSVGQSTEQFF. CDR3 DNA: TGTGCCAGCAGCGTAGGACAAAGTACTGAGCAGTTCTTC.

V is TRBV2 and J is TRBJ2-7; the match to TRBD2 covers 15 bases. This CDR3 comprises 15 residues. Germline V CDR1 and CDR2: SNHLY, FYNNEI. J lost 2 bases, V lost 6 bases, and 2 bases had no gene match. The CDR3 loop reads CASRRTSGRAYEQYF. The CDR3 DNA follows: TGTGCCAGCAGGAGGACTAGCGGGAGGGCCTACGAGCAGTACTTC.

This sequence joins TRBV6-4 and TRBJ2-3, with 7 bases identical to TRBD1. The CDR3 length is 15 residues. The V segment lost 0 bases and the J segment 5 bases; nucleotides outside the gene matches: 5. CDR1 and CDR2 from the germline V gene are MRHNA and SNTAGT. CDR3 DNA: TGTGCCAGCAGTGACTCAGGGGGCGCGGGAGATACGCAGTATTTT. Encoded protein: CASSDSGGAGDTQYF.

This chain links TRBV20-1 with TRBJ2-1; unclear D gene. Trimming removed 1 base from V and 10 bases from J, with 8 bases in between. This CDR3 has 11 residues. Germline CDR1 DFQATT, CDR2 SNEGSKA (reference sequence). In nucleotides, the CDR3 is TGCAGTGCTAGAGTAGAGTCGGAGCAGTTCTTC. It yields the protein CSARVESEQFF.

The chain joins TRBV27 to TRBJ1-4; TRBD1 agrees at 7 bases. The CDR3 is 17 residues long. CDR1 is MNHEY, CDR2 SMNVEV, per germline (reference sequence). V lost 2 bases, J lost 5 bases, and 11 bases stayed unmatched. CDR3 loop: CASSLRGWTGQNEKLFF. CDR3 DNA: TGTGCCAGCAGTTTAAGGGGTTGGACAGGCCAAAATGAAAAACTGTTTTTT. Supplemented by reference TRBV27 and TRBJ1-4, the full variable domain reads EAQVTQNPRYLITVTGKKLTVTCSQNMNHEYMSWYRQDPGLGLRQIYYSMNVEVTDKGDVPEGYKVSRKEKRNFPLILESPSPNQTSLYFCASSLRGWTGQNEKLFFGSGTQLSVL.

The gene calls are TRBV18 and TRBJ1-2; 10 positions match TRBD1. Looked up from germline, CDR1 is KGHSH and CDR2 is LQKENI. The CDR3 runs to 18 residues. With V trimmed by 2 bases and J by 4 bases, 13 bases remained unmatched. The CDR3 is CASSPGTGVESYRYGYTF. CDR3 coding DNA: TGTGCCAGCTCACCAGGGACAGGGGTCGAAAGTTACCGCTATGGCTACACCTTC.

The chain is built from TRBV25-1 and TRBJ2-1, with 9 nucleotides matching TRBD2. J was trimmed by 6 bases and V by 5 bases; bases with no gene match: 14. Germline V gene lookup returns CDR1 MGHDK and CDR2 SYGVNS. This CDR3 contains 17 residues. CDR3 DNA sequence: TGTGCCAGCAGTAACCAACCGGGACTAGCTGAATCCAATGAGCAGTTCTTC. This encodes CASSNQPGLAESNEQFF.

Notes on this clone: In the same sample, other DNA sequences code for this CDR3. V and J are TRBV5-4 and TRBJ1-1, with a weak D call TRBD1 (6 bases). V gave up 4 bases and J gave up 1 base, with 11 bases separating them. The CDR3 spans 14 residues. Germline CDR1 is SGHNT and CDR2 is YYREEE (reference sequence). CDR3 DNA: TGTGCCAGCAGCCTAAGGACAGCGAACACTGAAGCTTTCTTT. It translates to CASSLRTANTEAFF.

This clone has just one count. This chain uses TRBV6-2 or TRBV6-3 with TRBJ1-2; D is uncertain. The ends were cut back, 5 bases at V and 2 bases at J, with 3 bases in the middle. The V gene's germline CDR1 is MNHEY and CDR2 SVGEGT. The length of the CDR3 is 11 residues. The CDR3 sequence: CASSQNYGYTF. The CDR3 DNA follows: TGTGCCAGCAGTCAAAACTATGGCTACACCTTC.

The chain is built from TRBV10-3 and TRBJ1-2; D remains unclear. The CDR3 totals 14 residues. V shed 4 bases and J shed 1 base, with 10 bases lying between them. The V gene's germline CDR1 is ENHRY and CDR2 SYGVKD. CDR3 coding DNA: TGTGCCATCAGTGTGAGTGTTATTAACTATGGCTACACCTTC. It yields the protein CAISVSVINYGYTF.

The chain employs TRBV28 and TRBJ2-7; possibly TRBD2 for D (6 bases). In germline, CDR1 is MDHEN, CDR2 SYDVKM. The CDR3 consists of 17 residues. V was shortened by 2 bases and J by 6 bases, with 23 bases between the two germline ends. The CDR3: CASSLAAGLLLRGEQYF. DNA of the CDR3: TGTGCCAGCAGTTTAGCCGCGGGACTCTTGTTGAGGGGCGAGCAGTACTTC.

The count of this clone is one. The chain links TRBV6-6 to TRBJ2-7, with 7 positions matching TRBD1. Germline V gene lookup returns CDR1 MNHNY and CDR2 SVGAGI (reference sequence). CDR3 length: 14 amino acids. The J segment lost 5 bases and the V segment lost 6 bases, leaving 10 bases of the junction unmatched. The CDR3 reads CASSKKQGLHEQYF. CDR3 in DNA: TGTGCCAGCAGCAAAAAACAGGGGTTGCACGAGCAGTACTTC.

V is TRBV28 and J is TRBJ2-1; the match to TRBD2 covers 9 bases. Germline CDR1 and CDR2: MDHEN and SYDVKM. The CDR3 runs to 15 residues. V lost 8 bases and J lost 9; bases outside the gene matches: 14. The CDR3 protein is CASASAGLAAGEQFF. CDR3 nucleotide sequence: TGTGCCAGCGCGAGCGCGGGACTAGCTGCCGGTGAGCAGTTCTTC.